What follows is one TCR beta chain and its context. All donors came from Russia, were Caucasian and healthy, and spanned ages about 6 to 90. This CDR3 has 15 amino acids. Trimming took 4 bases from V and 2 from J; bases not matched to a gene: 8. The germline V gene encodes CDR1 SGHRS and CDR2 YFSETQ. Using a J-beta primer mix together with a sample-barcoded 5' primer, a second PCR was run for about 6 to 12 cycles. TCRdb processed the 5' RACE reads anew with MiXCR; each CDR3 protein has one entry. Of 550,000 to 700,000 distinct CDR3 sequences in the sample, 27% were seen once. These data are taken from a study of blood T cells in healthy people across ages.

The gene calls are TRBV5-1 and TRBJ1-1; the match to TRBD1 covers 7 bases. The sequenced sample consisted of blood. The clonotype originates from a woman in her 70s in good health. CDR3 nucleotide sequence: TGCGCCAGCAGCCCCCAGGGGGGGACAAACACTGAAGCTTTCTTT. It specifies CASSPQGGTNTEAFF.